Presented here are 15 T cell receptor beta chains from one specimen sequenced in a study of blood T cell repertoires in COVID-19. The method was immunoSEQ multiplex PCR; TCRdb's version includes in-frame clones alone and lacks a portion of them. This repertoire shows 100,000 to 150,000 clones, about 85% found once; its top ten account for under 7%. The sample comprised peripheral blood. These receptor sequences come from a man older than 75 with active or convalescent COVID-19.

This clone was counted only a few times. The chain combines TRBV7-3 with TRBJ2-5; 7 bases are a match to TRBD1. CDR1 SGHTA and CDR2 FQGTGA come from the germline V gene. Trimming cost V 5 bases and J 5 bases; bases outside gene matches: 14. This CDR3 spans 16 amino acids. In DNA form, the CDR3 reads TGTGCCAGCAGCCGCGGACAGGCCAGGCAAGGGGAGACCCAGTACTTC. This gives the protein CASSRGQARQGETQYF. The entire variable domain, with the rest obtained from reference TRBV7-3 and TRBJ2-5, is as follows: GAGVSQTPSNKVTEKGKYVELRCDPISGHTALYWYRQSLGQGPEFLIYFQGTGAADDSGLPNDRFFAVRPEGSVSTLKIQRTERGDSAVYLCASSRGQARQGETQYFGPGTRLLVL.

The CDR3 DNA follows: TGTGCCAGCAGCTTAGCGTCCTCCTACGAGCAGTACTTC. Its translation is CASSLASSYEQYF. The rearrangement uses TRBV11-2 and TRBJ2-7; unclear D gene. From germline, CDR1 is SGHAT and CDR2 FQNNGV. The CDR3 contains 13 residues. V lost 1 base and J 0 bases, leaving 4 bases between the germline ends.

This chain uses TRBV9 with TRBJ2-4; perhaps TRBD2 as D (5 bases). V gave up 0 bases and J gave up 7 bases, with 8 bases separating them. CDR1 and CDR2 from the germline V gene are SGDLS and YYNGEE. This CDR3 has 13 residues. For the CDR3, the DNA is TGTGCCAGCAGCGTAGAGGGCGGGAACATTCAGTACTTC. Its protein product is CASSVEGGNIQYF. The full variable domain, with the rest looked up from reference TRBV9 and TRBJ2-4, is DSGVTQTPKHLITATGQRVTLRCSPRSGDLSVYWYQQSLDQGLQFLIQYYNGEERAKGNILERFSAQQFPDLHSELNLSSLELGDSALYFCASSVEGGNIQYFGAGTRLSVL.

The chain combines TRBV7-9 with TRBJ2-6, with D unclear. The V end lost 3 bases, the J end lost 1 base, and 10 bases lay between the germline ends. CDR1 and CDR2 from the germline V gene are SEHNR and FQNEAQ (reference sequence). The CDR3 has 16 amino acids. The CDR3 here is CASSLAHTSGANVLTF. The CDR3, as DNA: TGTGCCAGCAGCTTGGCCCATACGTCTGGGGCCAACGTCCTGACTTTC.

This chain joins TRBV30 and TRBJ1-6; D is possibly TRBD1 (6 bases). The CDR3 sequence is 13 residues long. Germline V gives CDR1 GTSNPN, CDR2 SVGIG (reference sequence). With 8 bases removed from V and 2 bases from J, the gap between germline ends came to 10 bases. This chain's CDR3 is CAEGGAYNSPLHF. The DNA of the CDR3 is TGTGCCGAAGGGGGGGCCTATAATTCACCCCTCCACTTT.

The rearrangement joins TRBV18 to TRBJ2-1; 12 nucleotides align to TRBD1. V lost 0 bases, J lost 5 bases, and 11 bases stayed unmatched. The CDR3 has 19 amino acids. Germline V lookup: CDR1 KGHSH, CDR2 LQKENI. DNA for the CDR3: TGTGCCAGCTCACCACCGGGACAGGGGGCCGGGAGGGCCGACAATGAGCAGTTCTTC. Its protein product is CASSPPGQGAGRADNEQFF.

This sequence joins TRBV24-1 and TRBJ2-7, with 11 bases that match TRBD2. The germline CDR1 and CDR2 sequences are KGHDR and SFDVKD. The CDR3 loop spans 16 amino acids. Unmatched junction bases numbered 7, after V lost 3 bases and J lost 4 bases. CDR3 DNA: TGTGCCACCAGTGATGCAACCGGGACTAGCGGTTACGAGCAGTACTTC. Translating it yields CATSDATGTSGYEQYF.

The rearrangement uses TRBV6-2 or TRBV6-3 and TRBJ2-5; 8 nucleotides agree with TRBD2. The germline V gene encodes CDR1 MNHEY and CDR2 SVGEGT. The CDR3 has 14 residues. Trimming removed 6 bases from V and 4 bases from J; junction bases left unmatched: 7. The CDR3 loop reads CASSLAGRGETQYF. For the CDR3, the DNA is TGTGCCAGCAGCTTAGCGGGACGTGGAGAGACCCAGTACTTC.

The sample holds one count of this clone. The chain combines TRBV3-1 (or the pseudogene TRBV3-2) with TRBJ1-2; D is undetermined. This CDR3 comprises 13 residues. V lost 5 bases and J 4 bases, leaving 11 bases between the germline ends. Germline CDR1 reads LGHDT; CDR2 reads YNNKEL (reference sequence). The DNA for the CDR3 is TGTGCCAGCAGCTTAGGAGGGTTCTATGGCTACACCTTC. It is translated as CASSLGGFYGYTF.

CDR3 DNA: TGCAGTGCTAGTGGGCGGGGGGGCTCCTACAATGAGCAGTTCTTC. It translates to CSASGRGGSYNEQFF. The V gene is TRBV20-1, the J gene TRBJ2-1; 9 nucleotides align to TRBD2. J gave up 0 bases and V 3 bases, and 3 bases lay outside the gene matches. The CDR3 contains 15 residues. Germline V gives CDR1 DFQATT, CDR2 SNEGSKA (reference sequence).

This chain links TRBV4-1 with TRBJ1-2, with 7 bases identical to TRBD1. V lost 0 bases to trimming and J lost 8 bases; unmatched junction nucleotides: 6. The CDR3 is 14 amino acids. Per germline, CDR1 MGHRA and CDR2 YSYEKL. DNA of the CDR3: TGCGCCAGCAGCCAAGAGTCCAGGGGGGAAGGCTACACCTTC. Its translation is CASSQESRGEGYTF.

The rearrangement links TRBV2 to TRBJ1-1, with D perhaps TRBD1 (6 bases). Between the trimmed V and J ends, which lost 4 bases and 10 bases, there was a span of 16 bases. The germline CDR1 and CDR2 sequences are SNHLY and FYNNEI. This CDR3 comprises 13 residues. Written as DNA, the CDR3 is TGTGCCAGCAGTGTGGGATCCACAGGGAGAGCTTTCTTT. This codes for CASSVGSTGRAFF.

V and J are TRBV28 and TRBJ1-5, with 7 bases matching TRBD1. The CDR3 spans 14 residues. From germline, CDR1 is MDHEN and CDR2 SYDVKM. Trimming at V came to 6 bases and at J to 5 bases, leaving 7 bases not matched to a gene. In DNA form, the CDR3 reads TGTGCCAGCAGCCCCGGGACAGATGATCAGCCCCAGCATTTT. It codes for CASSPGTDDQPQHF. The full variable domain, its missing parts supplied by reference TRBV28 and TRBJ1-5, is DVKVTQSSRYLVKRTGEKVFLECVQDMDHENMFWYRQDPGLGLRLIYFSYDVKMKEKGDIPEGYSVSREKKERFSLILESASTNQTSMYLCASSPGTDDQPQHFGDGTRLSIL.

The chain is built from TRBV7-9 and TRBJ1-6; D is perhaps TRBD1 (5 bases). The germline V and J ends were trimmed by 5 bases and 7 bases, with 12 bases remaining between them. Looked up from germline, CDR1 is SEHNR and CDR2 is FQNEAQ (reference sequence). CDR3 length: 14 amino acids. This chain's CDR3 is CASSVTGENSPLHF. CDR3 bases: TGTGCCAGCAGCGTTACAGGAGAAAATTCACCCCTCCACTTT. Complete variable domain (other parts from reference TRBV7-9 and TRBJ1-6): DTGVSQNPRHKITKRGQNVTFRCDPISEHNRLYWYRQTLGQGPEFLTYFQNEAQLEKSRLLSDRFSAERPKGSFSTLEIQRTEQGDSAMYLCASSVTGENSPLHFGNGTRLTVT.

The rearrangement uses TRBV11-2 and TRBJ1-2, with D possibly TRBD1 on 5 matching bases. Germline CDR1 is SGHAT and CDR2 is FQNNGV. The CDR3 has 14 residues. V was cut by 1 base and J by 3 bases, with 9 bases left in between. The CDR3 region is CASSLGAGYYGYTF. The CDR3 nucleotides are TGTGCCAGCAGCTTAGGTGCAGGGTACTATGGCTACACCTTC.